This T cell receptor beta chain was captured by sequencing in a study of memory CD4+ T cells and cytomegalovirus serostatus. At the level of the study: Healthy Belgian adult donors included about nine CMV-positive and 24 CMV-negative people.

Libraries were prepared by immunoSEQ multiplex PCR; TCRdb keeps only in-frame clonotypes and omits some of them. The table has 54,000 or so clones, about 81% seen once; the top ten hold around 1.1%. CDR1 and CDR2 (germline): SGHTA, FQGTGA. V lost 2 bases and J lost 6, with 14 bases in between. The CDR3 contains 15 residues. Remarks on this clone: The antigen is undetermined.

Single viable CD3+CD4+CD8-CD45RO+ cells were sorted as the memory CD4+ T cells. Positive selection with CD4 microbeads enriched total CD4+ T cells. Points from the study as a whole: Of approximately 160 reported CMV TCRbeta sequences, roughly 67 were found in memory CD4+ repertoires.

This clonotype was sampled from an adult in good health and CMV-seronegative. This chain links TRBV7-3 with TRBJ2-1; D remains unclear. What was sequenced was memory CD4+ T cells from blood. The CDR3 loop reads CASSLGQTYANEQFF. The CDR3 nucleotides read TGTGCCAGCAGCTTAGGGCAGACCTACGCCAATGAGCAGTTCTTC.